This TCR beta chain was recovered during a study of blood T cell repertoires in COVID-19. The CDR3 loop spans 16 amino acids. Germline V lookup: CDR1 SGHVS, CDR2 FQNEAQ. V was pared by 5 bases and J by 4 bases, with 6 bases of the junction left unmatched. Methods used by the authors: Amplification with reference gene primers provided the estimates of nucleated cell counts. This table comes from immunoSEQ multiplex PCR, and its TCRdb copy is limited to in-frame clones, with some not included. Clone size and V and J calls were adopted from that table, with D and trimming inferred from the DNA. This table holds hundreds of thousands of clones, approximately 81% found once.

Sequencing was done on a sample of peripheral blood. The chain carries TRBV7-8 and TRBJ1-3; 12 nucleotides match TRBD1. The clonotype originates from an elderly woman with active or convalescent COVID-19. This CDR3 reads CASSNGTGGRGNTIYF. CDR3 coding DNA: TGTGCCAGCAGCAATGGGACAGGGGGCAGGGGAAACACCATATATTTT.